Shown below are 21 T cell receptor beta chains from a single sample sequenced in a study of human CD8 memory T cell subsets. UMI-labeled 5' RACE was the method by which TCR beta libraries were made. TCRdb re-called the 5' RACE reads and shows each CDR3 protein once, DNA omitted. The specimen's table records 5,600 or so distinct CDR3 sequences. The source material was CD8+ effector memory T cells (TEM) sorted from PBMCs. The subset: effector memory CD8 T cells, CCR7- CD45RO+ CD95+. Every receptor here comes from a human donor in good health.

The chain couples TRBV9 to TRBJ2-3; TCRdb returns TRBD2, unconfirmable since there is no DNA. Germline assignment: CDR1 SGDLS and CDR2 YYNGEE. The CDR3 covers 16 residues. The CDR3 loop is CASSVTSGSWTDTQYF. Together with reference TRBV9 and TRBJ2-3, the CDR3 gives the full variable domain: DSGVTQTPKHLITATGQRVTLRCSPRSGDLSVYWYQQSLDQGLQFLIQYYNGEERAKGNILERFSAQQFPDLHSELNLSSLELGDSALYFCASSVTSGSWTDTQYFGPGTRLTVL.

The rearrangement links TRBV20-1 to TRBJ2-7. Germline CDR1 and CDR2: DFQATT and SNEGSKA (reference sequence). The CDR3 totals 14 residues. CDR3 loop: CSASQPQFPYEQYF.

CDR3 residues: CASSLETGKITDTQYF. This rearrangement joins TRBV5-5 to TRBJ2-3; there is no DNA to check the TCRdb D call of TRBD1. Germline V gene data show CDR1 as SGHKS and CDR2 as YYEKEE (reference sequence). CDR3 length equals 16 residues.

The gene calls are TRBV7-9 and TRBJ1-2; TCRdb reports TRBD1, a call that lacks DNA to check it against. Germline-derived CDR1 and CDR2 are SEHNR and FQNEAQ (reference sequence). The CDR3 length is 17 residues. CDR3 amino acids: CASSFMVGQGIGDGYTF.

This CDR3 is CASSPTSGGQNYEQYF. This chain links TRBV18 with TRBJ2-7; checking the TCRdb D call of TRBD2 is not possible without DNA. Germline lookup yields CDR1 KGHSH and CDR2 LQKENI. The CDR3 runs to 16 residues. The full variable domain, rest sourced from reference TRBV18 and TRBJ2-7, is NAGVMQNPRHLVRRRGQEARLRCSPMKGHSHVYWYRQLPEEGLKFMVYLQKENIIDESGMPKERFSAEFPKEGPSILRIQQVVRGDSAAYFCASSPTSGGQNYEQYFGPGTRLTVT.

The chain is built from TRBV11-2 and TRBJ2-5; TCRdb returns TRBD1, unconfirmable since there is no DNA. From germline, CDR1 is SGHAT and CDR2 FQNNGV. The CDR3 has 15 amino acids. CDR3 protein: CASSLGGTDKETQYF.

The rearrangement joins TRBV12-3 or TRBV12-4 to TRBJ1-2. This CDR3 is built from 12 residues. CDR3 region: CASSTNNYGYTF.

Considering frequency, this clonotype is medium-sized. The chain links TRBV28 to TRBJ2-7; no DNA is available, so the TRBD2 call from TCRdb remains unchecked. This CDR3 is 15 amino acids long. Germline lookup yields CDR1 MDHEN and CDR2 SYDVKM. The CDR3 region is CASTALGLEGSEQYF. Full variable domain (remainder filled in from reference TRBV28 and TRBJ2-7): DVKVTQSSRYLVKRTGEKVFLECVQDMDHENMFWYRQDPGLGLRLIYFSYDVKMKEKGDIPEGYSVSREKKERFSLILESASTNQTSMYLCASTALGLEGSEQYFGPGTRLTVT.

This chain joins TRBV15 and TRBJ2-2; the TRBD1 assignment by TCRdb is unverifiable without DNA. The CDR3 totals 14 residues. The germline V gene encodes CDR1 LNHNV and CDR2 YYDKDF (reference sequence). The CDR3: CATSPGEKTGELFF.

The chain carries TRBV5-1 and TRBJ2-1. CDR1 is SGHRS and CDR2 is YFSETQ in the germline V gene. The CDR3 extends over 12 amino acids. Here the CDR3 reads CASSLSGNEQFF.

V gene TRBV7-8 combines with J gene TRBJ2-3; the TRBD2 assignment by TCRdb is unverifiable without DNA. This CDR3 has 19 residues. From germline, CDR1 is SGHVS and CDR2 FQNEAQ. The chain's CDR3 is CASSSEGLAGSTSTDTQYF. Full variable domain (outside the CDR3, taken from reference TRBV7-8 and TRBJ2-3): GAGVSQSPRYKVAKRGQDVALRCDPISGHVSLFWYQQALGQGPEFLTYFQNEAQLDKSGLPSDRFFAERPEGSVSTLKIQRTQQEDSAVYLCASSSEGLAGSTSTDTQYFGPGTRLTVL.

The chain combines TRBV11-3 with TRBJ2-3; TCRdb's D call, TRBD1, is unchecked because there is no DNA. CDR3 length equals 16 residues. Germline-derived CDR1 and CDR2 are SGHNT and YENEEA. The CDR3: CASSPETGASTDTQYF.

By frequency, this clonotype is medium-sized. The J gene is TRBJ2-2, the V gene TRBV2; TCRdb's D gene call, TRBD2, goes unchecked for lack of DNA. Germline V lookup: CDR1 SNHLY, CDR2 FYNNEI. There are 16 residues in the CDR3. CDR3 amino acids: CASSERVGAETGELFF.

The chain couples TRBV5-1 to TRBJ2-7; the TCRdb call, TRBD2, lacks DNA for checking. Per the germline V gene, CDR1 is SGHRS and CDR2 is YFSETQ. This CDR3 has 13 amino acids. CDR3: CASHEGPGYEQYF.

This rearrangement joins TRBV27 to TRBJ2-1; TCRdb indicates TRBD2, and absent DNA this call remains unverified. Germline CDR1 reads MNHEY; CDR2 reads SMNVEV (reference sequence). The CDR3 extends over 15 amino acids. CDR3 residues: CASSERLGGFDEQFF.

The rearrangement joins TRBV4-1 to TRBJ2-2; there is no DNA to check the TCRdb D call of TRBD2. From germline, CDR1 is MGHRA and CDR2 YSYEKL. The CDR3 sequence is 15 residues long. CDR3 loop: CASSQGLGLSGELFF.

In terms of frequency, this clonotype is large (0.1 to 1%). The J gene is TRBJ1-2, the V gene TRBV12-3 or TRBV12-4; TCRdb selects TRBD1, and the lack of DNA leaves this call unchecked. The CDR3 is 15 amino acids. CDR3 residues: CASSSPSTGGYGYTF.

The chain has TRBV4-1 and TRBJ1-2. The germline CDR1 and CDR2 sequences are MGHRA and YSYEKL. The CDR3 runs 15 residues. CDR3 in amino acids: CASSPEGITNYGYTF.

Its frequency marks this clonotype as medium-sized. This chain joins TRBV5-1 and TRBJ2-7. Per the germline V gene, CDR1 is SGHRS and CDR2 is YFSETQ. The CDR3 runs 14 residues. CDR3 loop: CASSLGPQNYEQYF.

The chain couples TRBV2 to TRBJ2-7; TCRdb returns TRBD1, unconfirmable since there is no DNA. This CDR3 spans 14 amino acids. Germline V gene lookup returns CDR1 SNHLY and CDR2 FYNNEI. The CDR3 protein is CASSETGADYEQYF.

Measured by frequency, this clonotype is medium-sized. The chain employs TRBV3-1 and TRBJ2-1. The CDR3 has 15 amino acids. Germline V gene lookup returns CDR1 LGHDT and CDR2 YNNKEL (reference sequence). CDR3 sequence reads: CASSQDTAGYNEQFF.